Listed here are 32 T cell receptor beta chains from one sample, sequenced in a study of PD-1 blockade in classical Hodgkin lymphoma. This table comes from immunoSEQ multiplex PCR, and its TCRdb copy is limited to in-frame clones, with some not included. The data contain tens of thousands of clones, approximately 74% of them singletons. Relapse after autologous stem cell transplantation occurred in every patient, and brentuximab vedotin exposure varied. Specimen: peripheral blood mononuclear cells (PBMCs), collected before the second cycle of nivolumab. The receptors derive from a human donor with classical Hodgkin lymphoma.

CDR3 amino acids: CAITPGQGSDTQYF. The CDR3 nucleotides read TGTGCCATCACCCCGGGACAGGGCTCGGATACGCAGTATTTT. The rearrangement uses TRBV10-3 and TRBJ2-3; TRBD1 aligns across 9 bases. The germline gives CDR1 ENHRY, CDR2 SYGVKD. This CDR3 has 14 amino acids. V gave up 7 bases and J gave up 6 bases; unmatched junction bases: 8.

CDR3 bases: TGTGCCATCACCGCGGAGCCCCCAACAGGTTCCTACGAGCAGTACTTC. Its translation is CAITAEPPTGSYEQYF. The chain employs TRBV10-3 and TRBJ2-7; D is possibly TRBD1 (5 bases). The germline V gene encodes CDR1 ENHRY and CDR2 SYGVKD. The CDR3 is 16 residues long. V was clipped by 7 bases and J by 1 base, with 20 bases between them.

The chain recombines TRBV4-1 with TRBJ2-5; D is ambiguous. Germline lookup yields CDR1 MGHRA and CDR2 YSYEKL. The CDR3 sequence is 16 residues long. Deletions cut 4 bases from V and 5 bases from J, with 20 bases between. CDR3 protein: CASSLNTGEGRETQYF. The CDR3 DNA sequence: TGCGCCAGCAGCCTCAATACTGGAGAAGGTCGGGAGACCCAGTACTTC.

This rearrangement joins TRBV11-1 to TRBJ2-4; TRBD1 might be the D (5 bases). The V end was cut by 1 base, the J end by 6 bases, with 10 bases between. Germline values: CDR1 SGHAT, CDR2 FQDESV (reference sequence). The length of the CDR3 is 14 residues. CDR3 sequence reads: CASSLGQGTNIQYF. The CDR3 DNA is TGTGCCAGCAGCTTAGGGCAGGGTACAAACATTCAGTACTTC. The variable domain in full, with the rest retrieved from reference TRBV11-1 and TRBJ2-4, is EAEVAQSPRYKITEKSQAVAFWCDPISGHATLYWYRQILGQGPELLVQFQDESVVDDSQLPKDRFSAERLKGVDSTLKIQPAELGDSAMYLCASSLGQGTNIQYFGAGTRLSVL.

The CDR3 protein is CASSARRTLGNTIYF. DNA of the CDR3: TGTGCCAGCAGCGCGCGGAGGACACTAGGAAACACCATATATTTT. The chain employs TRBV2 and TRBJ1-3; tentatively, D is TRBD1 (5 bases). Germline V gene sequence: CDR1 SNHLY, CDR2 FYNNEI. V shed 6 bases and J shed 4 bases, with 16 bases lying between them. CDR3 length: 15 residues.

Note on this clone: Other DNA sequences in the sample encode the same CDR3. V gene TRBV13 combines with J gene TRBJ2-1, with D tentatively TRBD2 (7 bases). CDR1 PRHDT and CDR2 FYEKMQ come from the germline V gene (reference sequence). V lost 0 bases and J lost 7, with 13 bases in between. This CDR3 spans 15 amino acids. The chain's CDR3 is CASSLGGGGRNEQFF. In DNA form, the CDR3 reads TGTGCCAGCAGCTTAGGGGGAGGGGGGAGAAATGAGCAGTTCTTC.

V is TRBV28 and J is TRBJ1-6, with 7 bases aligning to TRBD1. V was clipped by 6 bases and J by 6 bases; unmatched bases: 8. The CDR3 consists of 15 residues. Germline V lookup: CDR1 MDHEN, CDR2 SYDVKM. The CDR3 DNA reads as TGTGCCAGCAGCGGGAGGGGACAGAGTAATTCACCCCTCCACTTT. Translation: CASSGRGQSNSPLHF.

This sequence joins TRBV6-1 and TRBJ2-3; D not certain. Trimming took 3 bases from V and 5 from J, leaving 15 bases between them. The germline V gene encodes CDR1 MNHNS and CDR2 SASEGT. The CDR3 has 15 amino acids. CDR3 loop: CASSDDLFMVDTQYF. The CDR3 DNA sequence: TGTGCCAGCAGTGATGATCTCTTTATGGTAGATACGCAGTATTTT.

V gene TRBV19 combines with J gene TRBJ2-1; 9 bases align to TRBD2. The V gene end was trimmed by 4 bases and the J gene end by 9 bases; junction bases not matched to a gene: 7. The V gene's germline CDR1 is LNHDA and CDR2 SQIVND (reference sequence). The CDR3 loop spans 14 amino acids. The CDR3 DNA reads TGTGCCAGTAGTAGCGGGGGGGATGAGGGTGAGCAGTTCTTC. Protein: CASSSGGDEGEQFF.

The CDR3 spells CASSITGGGAENEQFF. CDR3 bases: TGTGCCAGTAGTATAACCGGCGGGGGGGCCGAAAATGAGCAGTTCTTC. This rearrangement joins TRBV19 to TRBJ2-1; 9 bases fit TRBD2. Germline CDR1 and CDR2: LNHDA and SQIVND (reference sequence). Trimming took 2 bases from V and 7 from J; bases not matched to a gene: 9. The CDR3 is 16 residues long.

In its sample, this clone was seen once. This chain links TRBV7-9 with TRBJ2-1; possible D gene TRBD1, 5 bases. V was cut by 0 bases and J by 2 bases, with 8 bases left in between. The CDR3 is made up of 15 amino acids. CDR1 SEHNR and CDR2 FQNEAQ come from the germline V gene (reference sequence). Here the CDR3 reads CASSLASGTYNEQFF. The CDR3 bases are TGTGCCAGCAGCTTAGCGTCAGGGACCTACAATGAGCAGTTCTTC.

This chain links TRBV7-6 with TRBJ1-1; D is unresolved. This CDR3 has 14 residues. V was cut by 5 bases and J by 1 base, with 11 bases left in between. The germline gives CDR1 SGHVS, CDR2 FNYEAQ. The CDR3 region has the DNA TGTGCCAGCAGCAACTATGGTGGGAACACTGAAGCTTTCTTT. Translation: CASSNYGGNTEAFF.

The chain combines TRBV29-1 with TRBJ1-2; no clear D gene. Germline CDR1 and CDR2: SQVTM and ANQGSEA. The CDR3 consists of 13 residues. V gave up 0 bases and J gave up 7 bases, with 12 bases separating them. CDR3 coding DNA: TGCAGCGTTGAAGATGTCGGGGAAGGTGGCTACACCTTC. It is translated as CSVEDVGEGGYTF.

This sequence joins TRBV29-1 and TRBJ2-3; D call uncertain. The ends were cut back, 6 bases at V and 2 bases at J, with 9 bases in the middle. Germline CDR1 is SQVTM and CDR2 is ANQGSEA. The CDR3 extends over 12 amino acids. CDR3 sequence reads: CSVAQYTDTQYF. CDR3 nucleotides: TGCAGCGTGGCCCAGTACACAGATACGCAGTATTTT.

This rearrangement joins TRBV2 to TRBJ2-3, with 7 positions matching TRBD2. The CDR3 runs to 16 residues. The J segment lost 0 bases and the V segment lost 1 base, leaving 4 bases of the junction unmatched. Germline lookup yields CDR1 SNHLY and CDR2 FYNNEI. CDR3 bases: TGTGCCAGCAGTGAAGGGCTAGCGGCTAGCACAGATACGCAGTATTTT. It encodes CASSEGLAASTDTQYF.

The chain couples TRBV6-1 to TRBJ2-3; 12 nucleotides match TRBD2. Germline V gene data show CDR1 as MNHNS and CDR2 as SASEGT. Trimming cost V 2 bases and J 1 base; bases outside gene matches: 7. This CDR3 has 18 residues. The CDR3 nucleotides read TGTGCCAGCAGTGAATCCTTACTAGCGGGGGGTGGCACAGATACGCAGTATTTT. Its translation is CASSESLLAGGGTDTQYF.

Worth noting for this clone: The junction departs from germline at one end; a sequencing error may be responsible. The chain couples TRBV7-7 to TRBJ2-7; D might be TRBD2 (5 bases). CDR1 is SSHAT, CDR2 FNYEAQ, per germline (reference sequence). There are 16 residues in the CDR3. The CDR3 sequence is CASSSAAAGDSYEQYF. CDR3 DNA sequence: TGTGCTAGCAGCTCCGCCGCGGCCGGGGACTCCTACGAGCAGTACTTC.

This chain joins TRBV13 and TRBJ2-7; 9 positions agree with TRBD2. The V gene's germline CDR1 is PRHDT and CDR2 FYEKMQ (reference sequence). This CDR3 is 14 amino acids long. V gave up 5 bases and J gave up 12 bases; unmatched junction bases: 14. The CDR3 DNA reads TGTGCCAGCAGCCCCCGGCGTAGCGGGGGTGCGTCGTACTTC. Its translation is CASSPRRSGGASYF.

The V gene is TRBV9, the J gene TRBJ1-1; D remains unclear. The CDR3 is 14 residues long. Germline CDR1 and CDR2: SGDLS and YYNGEE. The V gene lost 0 bases and the J gene lost 0 bases, with 6 bases spanning the gap. The CDR3 spells CASSVEGLNTEAFF. In DNA form, the CDR3 reads TGTGCCAGCAGCGTAGAAGGCTTGAACACTGAAGCTTTCTTT.

The chain joins TRBV2 to TRBJ2-4, with 7 bases fitting TRBD2. Trimming removed 4 bases from V and 9 bases from J; junction bases left unmatched: 6. The V gene's germline CDR1 is SNHLY and CDR2 FYNNEI. The CDR3 length is 13 residues. CDR3 DNA: TGTGCCAGCAGTGTTGGAGGGGAGGGCATTCAGTACTTC. This codes for CASSVGGEGIQYF.

This rearrangement joins TRBV6-6 to TRBJ2-7, with D perhaps being TRBD1 or TRBD2 (5 bases each). Per the germline V gene, CDR1 is MNHNY and CDR2 is SVGAGI (reference sequence). The CDR3 length is 15 residues. With 0 bases removed from V and 2 bases from J, the gap between germline ends came to 11 bases. DNA of the CDR3: TGTGCCAGCAGTTACTCATGGGACGGTACCTACGAGCAGTACTTC. Its translation is CASSYSWDGTYEQYF.

This clone was observed a few times. The chain joins TRBV5-4 to TRBJ1-1; maybe TRBD1 (6 bases). The CDR3 is 13 amino acids. The ends were cut back, 3 bases at V and 3 bases at J, with 9 bases in the middle. Germline V gene lookup returns CDR1 SGHNT and CDR2 YYREEE (reference sequence). CDR3 bases: TGTGCCAGCAGCTCTTCAGGGGACACTGAAGCTTTCTTT. This codes for CASSSSGDTEAFF.

The chain employs TRBV2 and TRBJ2-3; D possibly corresponds to TRBD1 (6 bases). The CDR3 covers 13 residues. Trimming took off 6 bases at V and 2 bases at J, with 9 bases between the two ends. CDR1 and CDR2 (germline): SNHLY, FYNNEI. The CDR3 loop is CASRHRDTDTQYF. CDR3 sequence (DNA): TGTGCCAGCAGGCACAGGGACACAGATACGCAGTATTTT.

In this sample, this clone turned up once. The chain uses TRBV5-4 and TRBJ2-2; D is perhaps TRBD1 (6 bases). The V and J ends lost 4 bases and 1 base respectively, with 11 bases between them. The germline gives CDR1 SGHNT, CDR2 YYREEE (reference sequence). CDR3 size: 15 residues. CDR3 residues: CASSLDRLNTGELFF. In DNA, the CDR3 is TGTGCCAGCAGCCTGGACAGATTGAACACCGGGGAGCTGTTTTTT.

By share of the sample, this clone is medium-sized (0.01 to 0.1%). The chain employs TRBV7-9 and TRBJ1-1, with D possibly TRBD1 on 6 matching bases. The germline V gene encodes CDR1 SEHNR and CDR2 FQNEAQ (reference sequence). The V and J ends lost 5 bases and 0 bases respectively, with 13 bases between them. CDR3 length: 15 residues. CDR3 region: CASSIPGQLNTEAFF. CDR3 nucleotide sequence: TGTGCCAGCAGCATACCTGGACAGCTGAACACTGAAGCTTTCTTT.

This clone is medium-sized by share. The chain recombines TRBV2 with TRBJ1-1; the match to TRBD1 covers 8 bases. Germline V gene sequence: CDR1 SNHLY, CDR2 FYNNEI. This CDR3 region has 14 residues. V dropped 4 bases and J dropped 4; count of bases not matched to a gene: 5. The CDR3: CASSGQGWATEAFF. The CDR3 DNA reads TGTGCCAGCAGTGGACAGGGGTGGGCCACTGAAGCTTTCTTT.

A few counts support this clone. The rearrangement uses TRBV5-1 and TRBJ2-7, with D perhaps TRBD1 (7 bases). V lost 3 bases and J lost 2, with 18 bases in between. Per the germline V gene, CDR1 is SGHRS and CDR2 is YFSETQ. This CDR3 contains 16 residues. The CDR3 here is CASSWGAGTEAYEQYF. The CDR3 bases are TGCGCCAGCAGCTGGGGGGCCGGGACAGAGGCCTACGAGCAGTACTTC.

The rearrangement uses TRBV7-9 and TRBJ2-7, with 11 positions matching TRBD1. This CDR3 contains 16 residues. The V gene's germline CDR1 is SEHNR and CDR2 FQNEAQ (reference sequence). The J segment lost 4 bases and the V segment lost 1 base, leaving 6 bases of the junction unmatched. CDR3 protein: CASSLGYGQGAYEQYF. The CDR3 DNA is TGTGCCAGCAGCTTAGGGTATGGACAGGGGGCTTACGAGCAGTACTTC. The variable domain in full, completed from reference TRBV7-9 and TRBJ2-7, reads DTGVSQNPRHKITKRGQNVTFRCDPISEHNRLYWYRQTLGQGPEFLTYFQNEAQLEKSRLLSDRFSAERPKGSFSTLEIQRTEQGDSAMYLCASSLGYGQGAYEQYFGPGTRLTVT.

This clone was detected a few times. The CDR3, as DNA: TGTGCCTGGAGTGTAGGGAGGGATCAGCCCCAGCATTTT. It codes for CAWSVGRDQPQHF. The chain couples TRBV30 to TRBJ1-5; D uncertain. V lost 0 bases, J lost 5 bases, and 8 bases lay in between. This CDR3 has 13 amino acids. Per the germline V gene, CDR1 is GTSNPN and CDR2 is SVGIG (reference sequence).

This clone has a single count. This rearrangement joins TRBV6-5 to TRBJ2-1; D is uncertain. Germline V gives CDR1 MNHEY, CDR2 SVGAGI. The ends were cut back, 2 bases at V and 3 bases at J, with 2 bases in the middle. There are 12 residues in the CDR3. CDR3 region: CASSYGYNEQFF. For the CDR3, the DNA is TGTGCCAGCAGTTACGGCTACAATGAGCAGTTCTTC.

This chain connects TRBV15 to TRBJ2-5; 15 bases are shared with TRBD2. Unmatched junction bases numbered 4, after V lost 3 bases and J lost 5 bases. The CDR3 is 16 residues long. Per the germline V gene, CDR1 is LNHNV and CDR2 is YYDKDF (reference sequence). CDR3 coding DNA: TGTGCCACCAGCAGCAGGACTAGCGGGGGGGCTGAGACCCAGTACTTC. It encodes CATSSRTSGGAETQYF.

The chain carries TRBV5-4 and TRBJ1-1, with D hard to call. CDR1 and CDR2 (germline): SGHNT, YYREEE (reference sequence). V lost 7 bases to trimming and J lost 1 base, with 14 bases between them. The CDR3 is made up of 14 amino acids. DNA for the CDR3: TGTGCCAGCGGAGGTTGGGAGCCGAACACTGAAGCTTTCTTT. Its translation: CASGGWEPNTEAFF.